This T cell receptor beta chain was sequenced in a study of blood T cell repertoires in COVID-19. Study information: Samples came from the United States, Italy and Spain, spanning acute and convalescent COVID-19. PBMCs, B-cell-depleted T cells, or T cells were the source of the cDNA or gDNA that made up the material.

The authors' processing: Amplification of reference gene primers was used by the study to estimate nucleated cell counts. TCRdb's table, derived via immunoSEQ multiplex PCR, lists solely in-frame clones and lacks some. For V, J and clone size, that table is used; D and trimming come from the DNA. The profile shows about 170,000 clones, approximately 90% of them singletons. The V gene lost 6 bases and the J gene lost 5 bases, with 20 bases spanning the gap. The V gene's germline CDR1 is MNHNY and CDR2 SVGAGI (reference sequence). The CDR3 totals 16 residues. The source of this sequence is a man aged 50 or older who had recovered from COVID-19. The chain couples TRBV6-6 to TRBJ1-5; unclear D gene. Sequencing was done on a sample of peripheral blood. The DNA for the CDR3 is TGTGCCAGCAGCTACGGAGTGGGGAGGCAGCATCAGCCCCAGCATTTT. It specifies CASSYGVGRQHQPQHF.